What follows are 32 T cell receptor beta chains derived from one specimen sequenced in a study of beta chain features in type 1 diabetes. What was sequenced were expressed TCRB transcripts, since all of the isolated RNA had been reverse transcribed. Using immunoSEQ multiplex PCR, the repertoire was profiled, and TCRdb retains in-frame clones only, with some absent. The sample yields hundreds of thousands of clones, roughly 16% seen once. The sequencing sample was made of naive CD4+ T cells from blood. These receptors all stem from a woman aged 18-35 years in good health.

The rearrangement joins TRBV15 to TRBJ2-7, with D perhaps TRBD1 (6 bases). The V gene's germline CDR1 is LNHNV and CDR2 YYDKDF (reference sequence). Trimming left V 3 bases short and J 2 bases short, with 17 bases between. The CDR3 totals 16 residues. In nucleotides, the CDR3 is TGTGCCACCAGCAGCATTTCGACAGGCCTAGCCTACGAGCAGTACTTC. It encodes CATSSISTGLAYEQYF.

This chain uses TRBV21-1 with TRBJ2-5. TRBV21-1 is a recognized pseudogene. The CDR3 has 17 amino acids. The CDR3 region is CARLLPASGGLRETQYF. The CDR3 DNA is TGTGCCAGGCTCCTTCCCGCCTCCGGGGGCCTTCGAGAGACCCAGTACTTC.

This clone appeared a few times. V is TRBV20-1 and J is TRBJ2-1; D gene unclear. Germline V lookup: CDR1 DFQATT, CDR2 SNEGSKA (reference sequence). Trimming pared 3 bases from V and 9 bases from J, leaving 6 bases between. The CDR3 runs to 10 residues. CDR3 amino acids: CSASRSEQFF. CDR3 in DNA: TGCAGTGCTAGTCGGTCTGAGCAGTTCTTC.

The chain combines TRBV13 with TRBJ1-1, with 7 bases aligning to TRBD1. There are 16 residues in the CDR3. Germline assignment: CDR1 PRHDT and CDR2 FYEKMQ (reference sequence). V shed 5 bases and J 2 bases; nucleotides not matched to a gene: 11. The CDR3 loop is CASSVTGVIRNTEAFF. The CDR3 region has the DNA TGTGCCAGCAGCGTTACAGGGGTCATACGTAACACTGAAGCTTTCTTT.

This clone was seen more than once but under ten times. The rearrangement links TRBV7-9 to TRBJ2-5; TRBD1 matches at 8 bases. The CDR3 runs to 15 residues. Germline V gene lookup returns CDR1 SEHNR and CDR2 FQNEAQ (reference sequence). The V gene end was trimmed by 5 bases and the J gene end by 5 bases; junction bases not matched to a gene: 10. CDR3 nucleotide sequence: TGTGCCAGCAGCCGGGACAGGTGGTTGCAGGAGACCCAGTACTTC. Amino acid sequence: CASSRDRWLQETQYF. Looking up the rest from reference TRBV7-9 and TRBJ2-5 gives the full variable domain: DTGVSQNPRHKITKRGQNVTFRCDPISEHNRLYWYRQTLGQGPEFLTYFQNEAQLEKSRLLSDRFSAERPKGSFSTLEIQRTEQGDSAMYLCASSRDRWLQETQYFGPGTRLLVL.

This clone was seen a handful of times. The J gene is TRBJ2-1, the V gene TRBV5-1; a weak D match, TRBD2 (6 bases). V gave up 6 bases and J gave up 6 bases, with 22 bases separating them. The CDR3 extends over 16 amino acids. The germline CDR1 and CDR2 sequences are SGHRS and YFSETQ. The CDR3 DNA follows: TGCGCCAGCACCGAATCGCCCCTATCGGGAGTCAATGAGCAGTTCTTC. Translated, it gives CASTESPLSGVNEQFF.

This clone has just a few counts. Other DNA sequences in the same sample also yield this CDR3. CDR3 loop: CASSLDTEAFF. CDR3 nucleotides: TGCGCCAGCAGCTTAGACACTGAAGCTTTCTTT. This chain connects TRBV5-1 to TRBJ1-1, with D hard to call. The CDR3 runs to 11 residues. Trimming removed 2 bases at V and 3 bases at J, with 2 bases between. Germline V gene data show CDR1 as SGHRS and CDR2 as YFSETQ.

This clone occurred a few times. The chain couples TRBV28 to TRBJ2-2; D perhaps matches TRBD1 (6 bases). Germline CDR1 reads MDHEN; CDR2 reads SYDVKM. CDR3 size: 15 residues. The V end was cut by 4 bases, the J end by 5 bases, with 14 bases between. CDR3 region: CASSYRVQFTGELFF. CDR3 in DNA: TGTGCCAGCAGTTACAGGGTCCAGTTTACCGGGGAGCTGTTTTTT.

The genes are TRBV7-2 and TRBJ1-2; a possible D gene is TRBD1 (5 bases). Trimming removed 0 bases from V and 7 bases from J, with 9 bases in between. The CDR3 spans 13 residues. From germline, CDR1 is SGHTA and CDR2 FQGNSA. The CDR3 bases are TGTGCCAGCAGCTTAGCAGGGGTCGGTGGCTACACCTTC. This translates into CASSLAGVGGYTF.

The chain links TRBV6-1 to TRBJ1-5; D may be TRBD1 (5 bases). The CDR3 is made up of 13 amino acids. Trimming removed 7 bases at V and 6 bases at J, with 13 bases between. CDR1 and CDR2 (germline): MNHNS, SASEGT. For the CDR3, the DNA is TGTGCCAGCATGGGGGGGAAAGGTCAGCCCCAGCATTTT. It is translated as CASMGGKGQPQHF.

This clone was counted only a few times. The chain joins TRBV6-1 to TRBJ1-5; D is undetermined. Germline CDR1 and CDR2: MNHNS and SASEGT. Between the trimmed V and J ends, which lost 2 bases and 1 base, there was a span of 6 bases. The CDR3 extends over 14 amino acids. This CDR3 is CASSESFSNQPQHF. CDR3 bases: TGTGCCAGCAGTGAAAGCTTCAGCAATCAGCCCCAGCATTTT.

This clone has only a few counts. V usage is TRBV19 and J usage is TRBJ2-1; 12 bases agree with TRBD1. Germline trimming cut 6 bases from V and 9 bases from J; bases unmatched to any gene: 9. The CDR3 covers 15 residues. The germline CDR1 and CDR2 sequences are LNHDA and SQIVND (reference sequence). The chain's CDR3 is CASSTGGQGAREQFF. The CDR3 DNA follows: TGTGCCAGTAGCACGGGGGGACAGGGGGCGCGTGAGCAGTTCTTC.

The CDR3 loop is CASSSGSRQPQHF. The CDR3, as DNA: TGTGCCAGCAGTTCAGGGTCGCGGCAGCCCCAGCATTTT. This rearrangement joins TRBV7-9 to TRBJ1-5, with D perhaps matching TRBD1 (5 bases). Between the trimmed V and J ends, which lost 6 bases and 7 bases, there was a span of 13 bases. The CDR3 totals 13 residues. Germline CDR1 is SEHNR and CDR2 is FQNEAQ (reference sequence). Combining the CDR3 with reference TRBV7-9 and TRBJ1-5 gives the whole variable domain DTGVSQNPRHKITKRGQNVTFRCDPISEHNRLYWYRQTLGQGPEFLTYFQNEAQLEKSRLLSDRFSAERPKGSFSTLEIQRTEQGDSAMYLCASSSGSRQPQHFGDGTRLSIL.

The rearrangement uses TRBV7-2 and TRBJ2-7, with a possible D match to TRBD2 (7 bases). Trimming took off 4 bases at V and 0 bases at J, with 25 bases between the two ends. The CDR3 sequence is 19 residues long. Germline assignment: CDR1 SGHTA and CDR2 FQGNSA. Here the CDR3 reads CASSSPGHQAGLSSYEQYF. The CDR3 coding sequence is TGTGCCAGCAGCTCCCCGGGACACCAAGCGGGACTGTCCTCCTACGAGCAGTACTTC.

There are a few counts of this clone. The chain carries TRBV2 and TRBJ2-5, with D possibly being TRBD2 (6 bases). This CDR3 region has 14 residues. Trimming stripped 6 bases from V and 1 base from J, with 12 bases between. CDR1 SNHLY and CDR2 FYNNEI come from the germline V gene. CDR3 region: CASRGLASQETQYF. The CDR3 DNA sequence: TGTGCCAGCAGAGGGCTAGCGAGCCAAGAGACCCAGTACTTC.

This clone turned up a few times. The gene calls are TRBV2 and TRBJ1-2; TRBD1 matches at 9 bases. J lost 3 bases, V lost 4 bases, and 3 bases had no gene match. Germline values: CDR1 SNHLY, CDR2 FYNNEI. The CDR3 covers 14 residues. CDR3 sequence reads: CASSGDRADYGYTF. The CDR3 DNA reads as TGTGCCAGCAGTGGGGACAGGGCAGACTATGGCTACACCTTC.

The rearrangement joins TRBV6-5 to TRBJ2-7; possibly TRBD1 or TRBD2 for D (5 bases each). V was shortened by 0 bases and J by 7 bases, with 10 bases between the two germline ends. Per the germline V gene, CDR1 is MNHEY and CDR2 is SVGAGI. The length of the CDR3 is 13 residues. In DNA, the CDR3 is TGTGCCAGCAGTTACTCGGGACGATGGGAGCAGTACTTC. This sequence encodes CASSYSGRWEQYF.

The J gene is TRBJ1-5, the V gene TRBV5-5, with D maybe TRBD1 (5 bases). V lost 4 bases and J 2 bases, leaving 13 bases between the germline ends. This CDR3 has 15 residues. Germline V gene lookup returns CDR1 SGHKS and CDR2 YYEKEE (reference sequence). This chain's CDR3 is CASSITRGGNQPQHF. CDR3 nucleotides: TGTGCCAGCAGCATTACTCGGGGGGGCAATCAGCCCCAGCATTTT.

The chain combines TRBV27 with TRBJ2-1; D perhaps matches TRBD2 (6 bases). Germline CDR1 reads MNHEY; CDR2 reads SMNVEV (reference sequence). This CDR3 spans 15 amino acids. Between the trimmed V and J ends, which lost 6 bases and 6 bases, there was a span of 18 bases. CDR3: CASSETSAGPNEQFF. The CDR3 DNA reads TGTGCCAGCAGCGAGACTAGTGCGGGTCCCAATGAGCAGTTCTTC.

This clone has a single count. The chain combines TRBV18 with TRBJ2-3; D uncertain. In germline, CDR1 is KGHSH, CDR2 LQKENI. V was pared by 4 bases and J by 0 bases, with 8 bases between. The CDR3 sequence is 14 residues long. The CDR3 region is CASSQSPSTDTQYF. In nucleotides, the CDR3 is TGTGCCAGCTCACAGAGCCCTAGCACAGATACGCAGTATTTT.

A few counts support this clone. This sequence joins TRBV29-1 and TRBJ1-1; D possibly corresponds to TRBD1 (5 bases). Per germline, CDR1 SQVTM and CDR2 ANQGSEA. This CDR3 contains 12 residues. The germline V and J ends were trimmed by 7 bases and 4 bases, with 13 bases remaining between them. CDR3 residues: CSGGEGSTEAFF. The CDR3 nucleotides are TGCAGCGGAGGGGAAGGGAGCACTGAAGCTTTCTTT.

This clone was found a few times. This chain uses TRBV10-3 with TRBJ1-3; no reliable D call. Germline CDR1 and CDR2: ENHRY and SYGVKD. Trimming took off 6 bases at V and 0 bases at J, with 6 bases between the two ends. The CDR3 totals 13 residues. The CDR3 DNA follows: TGTGCCATCAGACAGCCCTCTGGAAACACCATATATTTT. It translates to CAIRQPSGNTIYF.

This clone was detected ten times or more. The chain joins TRBV7-9 to TRBJ1-2; 10 nucleotides align to TRBD1. Trimming at V came to 4 bases and at J to 8 bases, leaving 4 bases not matched to a gene. The CDR3 consists of 13 residues. CDR1 and CDR2 from the germline V gene are SEHNR and FQNEAQ (reference sequence). CDR3: CASSSRDRGGYTF. DNA for the CDR3: TGTGCCAGCAGCTCCCGGGACAGGGGAGGCTACACCTTC.

The chain uses TRBV29-1 and TRBJ1-4; 7 bases agree with TRBD1. CDR1 is SQVTM, CDR2 ANQGSEA, per germline. The CDR3 contains 12 residues. With V trimmed by 6 bases and J by 7 bases, 5 bases remained unmatched. CDR3: CSVTGVGEKLFF. The CDR3 nucleotides are TGCAGCGTCACAGGGGTTGGTGAAAAACTGTTTTTT.

V gene TRBV7-8 combines with J gene TRBJ1-1, with 9 bases lining up with TRBD1. Germline loops: CDR1 SGHVS, CDR2 FQNEAQ. V gave up 5 bases and J gave up 5 bases; unmatched junction bases: 12. The CDR3 is 16 amino acids. CDR3: CASSGTTTGGGTEAFF. The CDR3 nucleotides are TGTGCCAGCAGCGGTACTACGACAGGGGGGGGGACTGAAGCTTTCTTT.

The J gene is TRBJ2-1, the V gene TRBV29-1, with D unclear. The CDR3 consists of 13 residues. The germline V gene encodes CDR1 SQVTM and CDR2 ANQGSEA. V dropped 7 bases and J dropped 0 bases, with 10 bases sitting between them. In nucleotides, the CDR3 is TGCAGCGCCCGACACCTCTCCTACAATGAGCAGTTCTTC. Translated: CSARHLSYNEQFF.

This clone was seen a handful of times. This chain connects TRBV7-8 to TRBJ2-7; no clear D gene. Germline V gene data show CDR1 as SGHVS and CDR2 as FQNEAQ. This CDR3 comprises 11 residues. The V and J ends lost 5 bases and 3 bases respectively, with 5 bases between them. The CDR3 loop reads CASSAHYEQYF. CDR3 DNA sequence: TGTGCCAGCAGCGCTCACTACGAGCAGTACTTC.

The V call is TRBV7-2, the J call TRBJ2-2; a weak D match, TRBD1 (6 bases). Germline assignment: CDR1 SGHTA and CDR2 FQGNSA. Between the trimmed V and J ends, which lost 5 bases and 4 bases, there was a span of 14 bases. This CDR3 region has 15 residues. The CDR3 DNA is TGTGCCAGCAGCCCACACAGGGAGAGCACCGGGGAGCTGTTTTTT. As protein: CASSPHRESTGELFF.

This clone was found a few times. The J gene is TRBJ2-7, the V gene TRBV5-6; D is unresolved. CDR1 and CDR2 (germline): SGHDT, YYEEEE. This CDR3 comprises 14 residues. With 4 bases removed from V and 7 bases from J, the gap between germline ends came to 18 bases. CDR3 nucleotides: TGTGCCAGCAGCCAGTCCCCTACAGCACGAGAGCAGTACTTC. It translates to CASSQSPTAREQYF. Together with reference TRBV5-6 and TRBJ2-7, the CDR3 gives the full variable domain: DAGVTQSPTHLIKTRGQQVTLRCSPKSGHDTVSWYQQALGQGPQFIFQYYEEEERQRGNFPDRFSGHQFPNYSSELNVNALLLGDSALYLCASSQSPTAREQYFGPGTRLTVT.

This clone was counted a single time. The rearrangement joins TRBV10-3 to TRBJ2-7; possible D gene TRBD2, 6 bases. The V end lost 1 base, the J end lost 1 base, and 11 bases lay between the germline ends. Germline-derived CDR1 and CDR2 are ENHRY and SYGVKD. The CDR3 consists of 15 residues. The CDR3 loop is CAISELPGRSYEQYF. CDR3 in DNA: TGTGCCATCAGTGAGTTACCAGGGAGGTCCTACGAGCAGTACTTC.

In this sample, this clone turned up a few times. Other DNA sequences from this sample encode an identical CDR3 as well. The genes are TRBV7-3 and TRBJ1-1; D might be TRBD1 (6 bases). The length of the CDR3 is 13 residues. CDR1 and CDR2 (germline): SGHTA, FQGTGA. V was cut by 5 bases and J by 1 base, with 8 bases left in between. The CDR3 DNA follows: TGTGCCAGCAGCGAACAGGGGAACACTGAAGCTTTCTTT. It encodes CASSEQGNTEAFF. The complete variable domain, with remaining parts taken from reference TRBV7-3 and TRBJ1-1, reads GAGVSQTPSNKVTEKGKYVELRCDPISGHTALYWYRQSLGQGPEFLIYFQGTGAADDSGLPNDRFFAVRPEGSVSTLKIQRTERGDSAVYLCASSEQGNTEAFFGQGTRLTVV.

V gene TRBV7-9 combines with J gene TRBJ2-7; D is unresolved. This CDR3 is 14 amino acids long. Germline V gives CDR1 SEHNR, CDR2 FQNEAQ (reference sequence). The germline V and J ends were trimmed by 1 base and 5 bases, with 12 bases remaining between them. CDR3 sequence: CASSLVNGIDEQYF. In DNA form, the CDR3 reads TGTGCCAGCAGCTTAGTAAACGGCATCGACGAGCAGTACTTC.